This TCR beta chain was sequenced for a study of PD-L1 blockade in urothelial cancer (dated 2017 in TCRdb). Turning to the overall study: Therapy was started in 2014 for all patients, and atezolizumab 1,200 mg was administered intravenously every 3 weeks. An exploratory multi-omic analysis was conducted of the somatic, immune and clinical correlates of response to PD-L1 blockade with atezolizumab in urothelial cancer. An ECOG performance status of 0 or 1 was recorded for the patients, and 0 to 3 prior chemotherapy regimens had been received by the patients. Durable clinical benefit meant progression-free survival longer than 6 months, and TCR features were also tested against progression-free and overall survival. About 90% of the roughly 30 patients were males with bladder-origin urothelial cancer, and about 65% of the roughly 30 reported a prior smoking history. Pretreatment tumor samples, along with matched peripheral blood serially collected before and after atezolizumab treatment, were subjected to TCR sequencing. Blood samples yielded a median of approximately 150,000 T cells and tens of thousands of unique TCRs, with median clonality 0.080. Some 30 patients had pretreatment blood TCR-seq, some 25 had at least one posttreatment blood collection, and some 25 had tumor TCR-seq. Blood samples were analyzed at two time points: 3 weeks after treatment start (second dose) and 6 weeks after treatment start. In the same patients who had TCR sequencing, pretreatment tumors also underwent whole exome sequencing and RNA sequencing. Under ten patients reached durable clinical benefit, while roughly 22 patients did not.

Synthetic TCR analog templates were spiked into each PCR so that absolute template abundance could be estimated from read counts. TCRbeta CDR3 regions were amplified from genomic DNA with bias-controlled V and J gene primers using the immunoSEQ assay. Rearranged TCRbeta segments were sequenced at approximately 20X coverage. As for how the authors treated the data: Sequencing errors were corrected by clustering, and CDR3s were annotated against IMGT so that V, D and J genes could be assigned. Downstream analyses used only productive TCRbeta rearrangements, leaving out any out-of-frame or stop-codon sequences. To compute clonality, Shannon entropy was normalized by the log of the number of unique productive sequences and then subtracted from one. Clones differing between time points or between blood and tumor were identified by Fisher's exact test with Benjamini-Hochberg correction at adjusted p below 0.01. TCRdb re-hosts the immuneACCESS table, in-frame sequences only. Its copies lack some clones; in the studies checked, an unresolved V gene accounts for under half of them, and the cause for the rest is not known. Clonal size and the V and J genes are those of that table, whereas D and trimming came from the DNA. The sample table contains about 88,000 clones; only one count was recorded for 85% to 95% of them. The ten largest clones take up 7.5% to 10% of the sample.

The cohort comprised roughly 30 patients with locally advanced or metastatic urothelial carcinoma treated at Memorial Sloan Kettering on a trial protocol. Peripheral blood mononuclear cells were collected pretreatment and during treatment, at between 1 and 8 total time points per patient. The Qiagen DNeasy Blood extraction kit was used to purify genomic DNA from total PBMCs and from tumor samples. Collected pretreatment and during treatment, PBMCs were isolated and stored as previously described. The germline V gene (reference sequence) specifies MNHNY as CDR1 and SVGAGI as CDR2. V trim: 0 bases; J trim: 3 bases; unmatched bases: 2. The CDR3 spans 15 residues, from the cysteine through the phenylalanine. CDR3 DNA only is kept here, 45 bases in frame from base 1. Concerning this clone: Its antigen target is currently unknown. No much larger clonotype is one base removed from it; base qualities were not supplied.

Results and caveats for the whole study, not just this receptor: Greater expansion of tumor-associated TCR clones in peripheral blood 3 weeks after the start of treatment was observed in patients with durable benefit (n of about 24, p = 0.022). A pretreatment peripheral blood TCR clonality below the median was linked to improved progression-free and overall survival. Because the sample size was small (n ≈ 30) and many exploratory analyses were performed, the results are intended to be hypothesis-generating.

The chain is made from TRBV6-6 and TRBJ2-5; 9 central nucleotides agree with TRBD1. This receptor was identified in a man in his 60s with urothelial cancer. The sample consisted of PBMCs, taken around atezolizumab (anti-PD-L1) treatment. The CDR3 region: CASSYSGTGKETQYF. The base sequence is TGTGCCAGCAGTTACTCAGGGACAGGGAAAGAGACCCAGTACTTC.